Below, one T cell receptor beta chain is given with its context. Repertoires were generated with immunoSEQ multiplex PCR, while TCRdb's copy carries only in-frame clones and drops some. The sample contains around 160,000 clones, roughly 84% of which appear only once. The data are from a study of blood T cell repertoires in COVID-19. Germline CDR1 is SGHVS and CDR2 is FNYEAQ. The CDR3 has 16 amino acids. V lost 1 base and J 4 bases, leaving 14 bases between the germline ends. Material: PBMCs or T cells enriched from blood (not recorded which). This chain connects TRBV7-6 to TRBJ1-3; tentatively, D is TRBD1 (5 bases). The sequence came from a woman aged 50 to 60 who had been exposed to COVID-19. The CDR3 reads CASSLDIGAAGNTIYF. The CDR3, as DNA: TGTGCCAGCAGCTTAGACATAGGGGCAGCGGGAAACACCATATATTTT.